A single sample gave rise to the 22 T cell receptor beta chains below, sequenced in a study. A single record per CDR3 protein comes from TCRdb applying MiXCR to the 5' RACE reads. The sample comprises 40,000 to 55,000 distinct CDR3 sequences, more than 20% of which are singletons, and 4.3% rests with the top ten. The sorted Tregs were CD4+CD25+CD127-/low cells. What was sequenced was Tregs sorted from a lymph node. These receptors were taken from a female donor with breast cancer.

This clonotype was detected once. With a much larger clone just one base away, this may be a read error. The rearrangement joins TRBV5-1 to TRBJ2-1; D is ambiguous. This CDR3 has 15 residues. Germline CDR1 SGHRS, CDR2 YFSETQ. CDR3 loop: CAGSFLTESYNEQFF. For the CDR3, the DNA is TGCGCCGGCAGCTTCTTAACTGAATCCTACAATGAGCAGTTCTTC.

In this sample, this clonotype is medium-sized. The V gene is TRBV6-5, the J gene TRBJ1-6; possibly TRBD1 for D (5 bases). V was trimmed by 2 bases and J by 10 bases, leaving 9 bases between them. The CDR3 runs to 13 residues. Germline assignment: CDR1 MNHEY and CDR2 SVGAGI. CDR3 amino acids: CASSYNGASPLHF. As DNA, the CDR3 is TGTGCCAGCAGTTACAACGGGGCGTCACCCCTCCACTTT.

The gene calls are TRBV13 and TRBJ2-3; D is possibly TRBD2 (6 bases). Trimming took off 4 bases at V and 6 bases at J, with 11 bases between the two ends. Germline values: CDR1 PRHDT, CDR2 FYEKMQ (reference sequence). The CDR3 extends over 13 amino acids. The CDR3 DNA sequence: TGTGCCAGCAGCTCCCCCCGGGGGGATACGCAGTATTTT. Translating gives CASSSPRGDTQYF. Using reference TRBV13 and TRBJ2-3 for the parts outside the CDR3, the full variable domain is AAGVIQSPRHLIKEKRETATLKCYPIPRHDTVYWYQQGPGQDPQFLISFYEKMQSDKGSIPDRFSAQQFSDYHSELNMSSLELGDSALYFCASSSPRGDTQYFGPGTRLTVL.

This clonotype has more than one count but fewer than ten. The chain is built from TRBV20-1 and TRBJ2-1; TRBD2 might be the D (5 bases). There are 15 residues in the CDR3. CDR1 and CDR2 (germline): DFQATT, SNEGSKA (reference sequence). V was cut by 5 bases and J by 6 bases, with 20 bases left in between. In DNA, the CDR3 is TGCAGTGCTCAGAGGGTGGAAGGAGGTGTCAATGAGCAGTTCTTC. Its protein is CSAQRVEGGVNEQFF.

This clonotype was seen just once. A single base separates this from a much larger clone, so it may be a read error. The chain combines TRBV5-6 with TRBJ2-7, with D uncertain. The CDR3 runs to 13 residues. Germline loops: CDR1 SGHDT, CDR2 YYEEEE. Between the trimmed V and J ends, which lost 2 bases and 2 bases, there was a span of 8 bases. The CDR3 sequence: CASSFGMTYEQYF. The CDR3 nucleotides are TGTGCCAGCAGCTTTGGGATGACCTACGAGCAGTACTTC.

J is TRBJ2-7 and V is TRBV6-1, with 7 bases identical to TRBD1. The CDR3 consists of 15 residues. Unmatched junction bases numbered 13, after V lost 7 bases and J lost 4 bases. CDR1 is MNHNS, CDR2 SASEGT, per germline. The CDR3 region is CASTKAIGGAYEQYF. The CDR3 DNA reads TGTGCCAGCACCAAAGCGATAGGGGGCGCTTACGAGCAGTACTTC.

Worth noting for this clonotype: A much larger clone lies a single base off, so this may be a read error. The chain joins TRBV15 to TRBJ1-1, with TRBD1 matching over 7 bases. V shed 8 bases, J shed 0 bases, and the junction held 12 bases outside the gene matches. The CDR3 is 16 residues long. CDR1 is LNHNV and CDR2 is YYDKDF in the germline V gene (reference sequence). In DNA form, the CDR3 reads TGTGCCACCGGCAAAGGGGGCCCCAGGATGAACACTGAAGCTTTCTTT. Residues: CATGKGGPRMNTEAFF. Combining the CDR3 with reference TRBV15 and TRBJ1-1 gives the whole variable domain DAMVIQNPRYQVTQFGKPVTLSCSQTLNHNVMYWYQQKSSQAPKLLFHYYDKDFNNEADTPDNFQSRRPNTSFCFLDIRSPGLGDTAMYLCATGKGGPRMNTEAFFGQGTRLTVV.

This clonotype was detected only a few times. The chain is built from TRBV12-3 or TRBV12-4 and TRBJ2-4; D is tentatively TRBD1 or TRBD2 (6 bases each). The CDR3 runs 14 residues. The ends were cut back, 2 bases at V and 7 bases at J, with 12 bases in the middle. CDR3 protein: CASSLRGAQNIQYF. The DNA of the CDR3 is TGTGCCAGCAGTTTAAGGGGGGCCCAGAACATTCAGTACTTC.

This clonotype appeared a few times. CDR3 DNA: TGTGCCAGCAGTCCTAATGGGGCTAGCTATGGCTACACCTTC. Translating gives CASSPNGASYGYTF. The chain has TRBV27 and TRBJ1-2; the D gene is possibly TRBD1 (5 bases). Deletions cut 5 bases from V and 4 bases from J, with 14 bases between. Germline CDR1 reads MNHEY; CDR2 reads SMNVEV (reference sequence). The CDR3 runs 14 residues.

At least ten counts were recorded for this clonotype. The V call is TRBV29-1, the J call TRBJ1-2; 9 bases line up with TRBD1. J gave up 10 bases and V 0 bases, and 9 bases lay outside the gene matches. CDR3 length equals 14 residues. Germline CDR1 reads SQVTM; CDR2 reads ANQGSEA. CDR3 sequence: CSVEDRWTGAFYTF. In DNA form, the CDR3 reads TGCAGCGTTGAAGATCGATGGACAGGGGCATTCTACACCTTC.

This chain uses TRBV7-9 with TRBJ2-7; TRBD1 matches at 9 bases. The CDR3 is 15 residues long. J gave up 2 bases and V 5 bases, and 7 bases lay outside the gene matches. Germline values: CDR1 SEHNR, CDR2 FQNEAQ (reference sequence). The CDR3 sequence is CASSISGTGPYEQYF. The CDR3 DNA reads TGTGCCAGCAGCATATCCGGGACAGGGCCCTACGAGCAGTACTTC. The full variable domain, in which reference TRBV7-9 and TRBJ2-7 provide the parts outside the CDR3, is DTGVSQNPRHKITKRGQNVTFRCDPISEHNRLYWYRQTLGQGPEFLTYFQNEAQLEKSRLLSDRFSAERPKGSFSTLEIQRTEQGDSAMYLCASSISGTGPYEQYFGPGTRLTVT.

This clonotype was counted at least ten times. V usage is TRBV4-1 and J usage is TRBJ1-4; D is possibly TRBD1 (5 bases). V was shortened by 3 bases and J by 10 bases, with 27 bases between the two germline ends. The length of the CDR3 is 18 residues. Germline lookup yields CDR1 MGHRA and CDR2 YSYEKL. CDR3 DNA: TGCGCCAGCAGCCAGTTCCCGGGACCAAGGCCCCCAGAAGGAAAACTGTTTTTT. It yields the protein CASSQFPGPRPPEGKLFF.

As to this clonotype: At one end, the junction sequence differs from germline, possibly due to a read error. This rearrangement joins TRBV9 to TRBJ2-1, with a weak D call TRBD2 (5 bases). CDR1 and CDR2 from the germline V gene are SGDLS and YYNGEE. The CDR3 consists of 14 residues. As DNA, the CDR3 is TGTGCCAGCAGCCCCGGACTGTGGGGTGATGAGCGGTTCTTC. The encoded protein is CASSPGLWGDERFF.

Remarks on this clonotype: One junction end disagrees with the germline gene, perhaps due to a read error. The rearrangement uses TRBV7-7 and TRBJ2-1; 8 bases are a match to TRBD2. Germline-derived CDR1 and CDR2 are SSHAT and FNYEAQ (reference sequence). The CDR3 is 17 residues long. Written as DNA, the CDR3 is TGTGCTAGCAGCTCTAACCCGGGCGGGGGGCCTCACAATGAGCAGTTCTTC. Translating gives CASSSNPGGGPHNEQFF.

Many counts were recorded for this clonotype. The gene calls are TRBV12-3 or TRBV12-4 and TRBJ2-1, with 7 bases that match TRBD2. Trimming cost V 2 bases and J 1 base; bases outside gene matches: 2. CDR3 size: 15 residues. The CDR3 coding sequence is TGTGCCAGCAGTTTATGGGGGGGGTCCTACAATGAGCAGTTCTTC. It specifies CASSLWGGSYNEQFF.

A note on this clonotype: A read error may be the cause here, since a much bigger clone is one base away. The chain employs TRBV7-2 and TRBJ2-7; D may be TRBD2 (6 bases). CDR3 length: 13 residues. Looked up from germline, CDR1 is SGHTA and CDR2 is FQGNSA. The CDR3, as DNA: TGTGCCAGCAGCTCTACTGGGACGGGAGAGCGGTACTTC. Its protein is CASSSTGTGERYF.

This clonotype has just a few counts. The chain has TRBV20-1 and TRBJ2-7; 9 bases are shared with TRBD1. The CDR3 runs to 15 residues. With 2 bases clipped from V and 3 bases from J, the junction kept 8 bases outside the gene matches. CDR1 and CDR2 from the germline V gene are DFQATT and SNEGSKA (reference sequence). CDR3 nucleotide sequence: TGCAGTGCTAGAATCAACCGGGACAGGGTCTACGAGCAGTACTTC. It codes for CSARINRDRVYEQYF.

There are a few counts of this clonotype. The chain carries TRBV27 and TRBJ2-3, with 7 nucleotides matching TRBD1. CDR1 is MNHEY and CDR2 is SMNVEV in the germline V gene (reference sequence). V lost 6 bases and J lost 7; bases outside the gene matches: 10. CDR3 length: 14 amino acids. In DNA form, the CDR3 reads TGTGCCAGCAGAAAAGGGGGCGTTGGTTATACGCAGTATTTT. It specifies CASRKGGVGYTQYF.

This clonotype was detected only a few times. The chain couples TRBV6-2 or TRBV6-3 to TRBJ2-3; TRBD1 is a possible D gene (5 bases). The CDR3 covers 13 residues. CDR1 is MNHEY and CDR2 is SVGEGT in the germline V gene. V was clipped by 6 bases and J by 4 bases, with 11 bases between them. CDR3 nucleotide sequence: TGTGCCAGCAGGTCAGGGTCCCCAGATACGCAGTATTTT. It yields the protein CASRSGSPDTQYF.

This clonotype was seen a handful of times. DNA of the CDR3: TGTGCCAGCAGTTCACTCTCCGGGACAGGGCCCCGAACTGAAGCTTTCTTT. Its protein product is CASSSLSGTGPRTEAFF. V gene TRBV6-2 or TRBV6-3 combines with J gene TRBJ1-1, with 9 bases lining up with TRBD1. V shed 4 bases and J 5 bases; nucleotides not matched to a gene: 14. The CDR3 is 17 residues long. Germline CDR1 and CDR2: MNHEY and SVGEGT.

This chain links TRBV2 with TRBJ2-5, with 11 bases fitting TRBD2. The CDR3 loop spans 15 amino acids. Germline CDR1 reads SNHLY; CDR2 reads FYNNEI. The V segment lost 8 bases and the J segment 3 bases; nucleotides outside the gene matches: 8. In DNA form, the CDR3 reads TGTGCCAGCTCCTGGGGGACTAGCGGAAAAGAGACCCAGTACTTC. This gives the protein CASSWGTSGKETQYF. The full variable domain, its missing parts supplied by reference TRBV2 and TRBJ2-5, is EPEVTQTPSHQVTQMGQEVILRCVPISNHLYFYWYRQILGQKVEFLVSFYNNEISEKSEIFDDQFSVERPDGSNFTLKIRSTKLEDSAMYFCASSWGTSGKETQYFGPGTRLLVL.

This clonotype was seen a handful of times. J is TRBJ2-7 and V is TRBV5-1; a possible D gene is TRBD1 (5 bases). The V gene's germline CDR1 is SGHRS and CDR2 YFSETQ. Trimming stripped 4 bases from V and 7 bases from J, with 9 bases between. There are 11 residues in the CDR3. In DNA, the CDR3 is TGCGCCAGCAGCGACCAGGGTGAGCAGTACTTC. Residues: CASSDQGEQYF.